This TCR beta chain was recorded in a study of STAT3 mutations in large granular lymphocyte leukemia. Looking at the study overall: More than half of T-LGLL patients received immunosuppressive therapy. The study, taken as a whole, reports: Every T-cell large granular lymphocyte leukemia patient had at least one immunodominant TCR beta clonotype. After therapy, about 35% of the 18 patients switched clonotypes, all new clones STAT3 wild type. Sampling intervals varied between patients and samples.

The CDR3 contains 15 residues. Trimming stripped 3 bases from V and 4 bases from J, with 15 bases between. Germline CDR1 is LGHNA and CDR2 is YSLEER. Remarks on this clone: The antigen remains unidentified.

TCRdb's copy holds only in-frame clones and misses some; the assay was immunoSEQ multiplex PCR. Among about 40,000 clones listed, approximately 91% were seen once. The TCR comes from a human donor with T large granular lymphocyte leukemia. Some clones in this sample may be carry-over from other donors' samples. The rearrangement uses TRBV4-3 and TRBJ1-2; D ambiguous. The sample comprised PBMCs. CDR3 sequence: CASSQRFGNSYGYTF. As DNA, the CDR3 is TGCGCCAGCAGCCAGAGATTCGGGAACTCCTATGGCTACACCTTC.